This T cell receptor (beta chain) originates from a study of radiation and T cells in renal cell carcinoma. Produced via immunoSEQ multiplex PCR; TCRdb's table is partial and in-frame only. The table lists about 150,000 clones, about 88% of them singletons. Stated time point: baseline pretreatment blood. Indicated treatment: 15 Gy SBRT to primary tumor, nephrectomy 4 weeks later. Serial blood draws occurred at baseline and 2 and 4 weeks post-SBRT. Remarks on this clone: What it binds is unknown.

Findings of the study overall: Baseline intratumoral clonotype presence is unknown without pretreatment biopsies.

V was trimmed by 5 bases and J by 6 bases, leaving 16 bases between them. Per germline, CDR1 KGHSH and CDR2 LQKENI. This CDR3 spans 14 amino acids. Sequencing was performed on blood, taken from a patient whose treatment included radiotherapy and nephrectomy. The sequence was collected from a woman aged 70-85 years with renal cell carcinoma. The V gene is TRBV18, the J gene TRBJ1-2, with D possibly TRBD1 on 6 matching bases. The CDR3 sequence: CASSSKQGSDGYTF. The CDR3 coding sequence is TGTGCCAGCTCATCCAAACAGGGTTCGGATGGCTACACCTTC. The variable domain in full, with the rest retrieved from reference TRBV18 and TRBJ1-2, is NAGVMQNPRHLVRRRGQEARLRCSPMKGHSHVYWYRQLPEEGLKFMVYLQKENIIDESGMPKERFSAEFPKEGPSILRIQQVVRGDSAAYFCASSSKQGSDGYTFGSGTRLTVV.